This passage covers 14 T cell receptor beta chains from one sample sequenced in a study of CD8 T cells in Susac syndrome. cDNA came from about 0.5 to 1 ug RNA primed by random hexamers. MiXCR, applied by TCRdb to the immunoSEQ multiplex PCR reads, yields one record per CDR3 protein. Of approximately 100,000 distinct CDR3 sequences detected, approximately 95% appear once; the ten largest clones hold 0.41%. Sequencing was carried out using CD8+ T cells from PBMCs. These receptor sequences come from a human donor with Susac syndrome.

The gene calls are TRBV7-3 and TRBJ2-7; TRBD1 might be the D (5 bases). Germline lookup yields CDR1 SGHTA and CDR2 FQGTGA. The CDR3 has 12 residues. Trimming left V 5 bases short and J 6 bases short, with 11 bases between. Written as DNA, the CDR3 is TGTGCCAGCAGCCCAAGTGGGGCCGAGCAGTACTTC. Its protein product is CASSPSGAEQYF.

The CDR3 DNA reads as TGCAGCGGCGGGACCGTCTATGGCTACACCTTC. Its translation is CSGGTVYGYTF. The chain links TRBV29-1 to TRBJ1-2, with a possible D match to TRBD1 (5 bases). Germline CDR1 is SQVTM and CDR2 is ANQGSEA. The CDR3 loop spans 11 amino acids. V dropped 7 bases and J dropped 4 bases, with 10 bases sitting between them.

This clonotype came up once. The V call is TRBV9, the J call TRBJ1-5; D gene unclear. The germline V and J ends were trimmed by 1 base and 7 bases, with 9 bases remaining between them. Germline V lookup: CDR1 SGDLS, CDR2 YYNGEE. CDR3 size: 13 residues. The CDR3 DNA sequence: TGTGCCAGCAGCGTACTCGGAGACCAGCCCCAGCATTTT. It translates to CASSVLGDQPQHF. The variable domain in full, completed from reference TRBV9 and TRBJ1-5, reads DSGVTQTPKHLITATGQRVTLRCSPRSGDLSVYWYQQSLDQGLQFLIQYYNGEERAKGNILERFSAQQFPDLHSELNLSSLELGDSALYFCASSVLGDQPQHFGDGTRLSIL.

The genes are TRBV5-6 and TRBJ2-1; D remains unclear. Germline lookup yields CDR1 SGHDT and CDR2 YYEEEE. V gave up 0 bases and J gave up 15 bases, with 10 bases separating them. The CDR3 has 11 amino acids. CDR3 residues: CASSLGPGLFF. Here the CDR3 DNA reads TGTGCCAGCAGCTTGGGGCCAGGCCTGTTCTTC.

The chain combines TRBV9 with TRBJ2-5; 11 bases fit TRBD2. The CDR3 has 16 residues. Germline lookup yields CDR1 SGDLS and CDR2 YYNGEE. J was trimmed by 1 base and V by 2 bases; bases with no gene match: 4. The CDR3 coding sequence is TGTGCCAGCAGCGTTAGCGGGGGGGCCGGCCAAGAGACCCAGTACTTC. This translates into CASSVSGGAGQETQYF.

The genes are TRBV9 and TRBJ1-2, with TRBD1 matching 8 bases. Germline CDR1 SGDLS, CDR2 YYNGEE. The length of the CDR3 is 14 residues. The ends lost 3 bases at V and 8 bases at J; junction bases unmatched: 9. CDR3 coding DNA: TGTGCCAGCAGCGCCTCCCAGGGGGCGGAAGGCTACACCTTC. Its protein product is CASSASQGAEGYTF.

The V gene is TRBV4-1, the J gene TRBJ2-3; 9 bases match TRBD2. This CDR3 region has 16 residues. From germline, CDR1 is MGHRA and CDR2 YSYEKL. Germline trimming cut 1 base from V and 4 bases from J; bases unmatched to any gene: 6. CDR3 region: CASSQGGGGAADTQYF. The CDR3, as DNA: TGCGCCAGCAGCCAAGGGGGCGGGGGGGCCGCAGATACGCAGTATTTT.

CDR3 sequence reads: CASSQDLGWSPLHF. The CDR3 DNA follows: TGTGCCAGCAGCCAAGACCTCGGGTGGTCACCCCTCCACTTT. The J gene is TRBJ1-6, the V gene TRBV3-1, with no clear D. The CDR3 length is 14 residues. CDR1 is LGHDT, CDR2 YNNKEL, per germline (reference sequence). V was shortened by 0 bases and J by 10 bases, with 10 bases between the two germline ends. Using reference TRBV3-1 and TRBJ1-6 for the parts outside the CDR3, the full variable domain is DTAVSQTPKYLVTQMGNDKSIKCEQNLGHDTMYWYKQDSKKFLKIMFSYNNKELIINETVPNRFSPKSPDKAHLNLHINSLELGDSAVYFCASSQDLGWSPLHFGNGTRLTVT.

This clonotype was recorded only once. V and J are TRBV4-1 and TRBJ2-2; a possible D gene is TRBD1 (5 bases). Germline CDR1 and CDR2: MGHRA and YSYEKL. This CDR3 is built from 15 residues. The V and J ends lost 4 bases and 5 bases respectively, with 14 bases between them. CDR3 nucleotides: TGCGCCAGCAGCCCCCTTACGACAGTAACCGGGGAGCTGTTTTTT. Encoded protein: CASSPLTTVTGELFF.

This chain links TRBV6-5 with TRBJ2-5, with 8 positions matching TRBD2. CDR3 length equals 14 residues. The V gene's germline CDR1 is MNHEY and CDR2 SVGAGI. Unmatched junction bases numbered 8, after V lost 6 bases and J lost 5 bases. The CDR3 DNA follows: TGTGCCAGCAGCGACGGGGGGGCCTGGGAGACCCAGTACTTC. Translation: CASSDGGAWETQYF.

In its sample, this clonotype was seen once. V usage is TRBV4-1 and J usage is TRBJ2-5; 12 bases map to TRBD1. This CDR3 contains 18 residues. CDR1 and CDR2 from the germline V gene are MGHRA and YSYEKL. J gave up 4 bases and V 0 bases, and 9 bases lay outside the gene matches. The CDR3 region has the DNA TGCGCCAGCAGCCAAGATGGGACAGGGGGCCTGATGTCAGAGACCCAGTACTTC. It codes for CASSQDGTGGLMSETQYF.

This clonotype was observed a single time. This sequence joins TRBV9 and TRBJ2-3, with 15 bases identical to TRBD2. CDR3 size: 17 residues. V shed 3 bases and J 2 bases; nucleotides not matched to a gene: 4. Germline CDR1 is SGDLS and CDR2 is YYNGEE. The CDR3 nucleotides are TGTGCCAGCAGCGGCGGGACTAGCGGGGGGTACACAGATACGCAGTATTTT. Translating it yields CASSGGTSGGYTDTQYF.

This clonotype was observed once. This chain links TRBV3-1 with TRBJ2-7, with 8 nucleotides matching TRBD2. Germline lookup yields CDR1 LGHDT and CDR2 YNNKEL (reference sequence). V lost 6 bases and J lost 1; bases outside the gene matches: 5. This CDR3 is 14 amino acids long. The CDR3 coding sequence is TGTGCCAGCAGGGATAGCGGGGCTTCCTACGAGCAGTACTTC. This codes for CASRDSGASYEQYF.

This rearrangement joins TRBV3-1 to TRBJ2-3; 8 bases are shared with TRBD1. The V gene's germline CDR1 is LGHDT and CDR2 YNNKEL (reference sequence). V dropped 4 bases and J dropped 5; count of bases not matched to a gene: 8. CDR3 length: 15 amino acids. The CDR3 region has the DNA TGTGCCAGCAGCCCAAAGGACAGGGAATTAGATACGCAGTATTTT. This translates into CASSPKDRELDTQYF.